Below, one T cell receptor beta chain is given with its context. This CDR3 is built from 15 residues. CDR1 and CDR2 from the germline V gene are LNHDA and SQIVND (reference sequence). V lost 2 bases and J lost 5; bases outside the gene matches: 4. Sequencing was performed with immunoSEQ multiplex PCR; in TCRdb, only in-frame clones are kept and a portion is missing. In the table there are some 150,000 clones, 96% of which are singletons. The sample belongs to a study of control samples from healthy donors and cancer patients. This TCR derives from a woman in her twenties or thirties in good health. Sequencing was carried out using blood. This chain joins TRBV19 and TRBJ2-5; 11 nucleotides agree with TRBD2. The CDR3 nucleotides read TGTGCCAGTAGTATAACTAGCGGGAGTCGGGAGACCCAGTACTTC. Its translation is CASSITSGSRETQYF.